The clone carrying this T cell receptor (beta chain) appeared a few times. The antigen remains unidentified. The record originates from a study of T-cell reconstitution after alpha-beta-depleted transplantation in children. Study findings and constraints: The origin of alpha-beta T cells about two months after transplant was reportedly several hundred expanded graft clones. Surviving recipient T cells and thymic progenitors produced the high day-60 TCRbeta diversity seen in some patients. T cells produced anew were the main source of T-cell counts and diversity one year after transplant.

TCRbeta library construction was performed incorporating unique molecular identifiers. One entry per CDR3 protein, called by TCRdb with MiXCR from the PCR reads. The repertoire holds about 97,000 distinct CDR3 sequences, with 7.5% to 9% as singletons. From germline, CDR1 is MNHEY and CDR2 SVGEGT. The trim removed 6 bases at V and 1 base at J, leaving 12 bases unmatched. The CDR3 runs to 16 residues. The chain joins TRBV6-2 or TRBV6-3 to TRBJ2-7, with 7 bases matching TRBD1. The specimen comprised PBMCs, sampled before TCRalphabeta/CD19-depleted stem cell transplant. The clonotype comes from a boy younger than 10 with acute lymphoblastic leukemia, due to receive a stem cell transplant. The CDR3 DNA reads as TGTGCCAGCAGGGGAGACAGGGAGACGGCTTCCTACGAGCAGTACTTC. This encodes CASRGDRETASYEQYF.